This T cell receptor beta chain was obtained from a study of blood T cell repertoires in COVID-19. Study details: Acute-phase and convalescent COVID-19 samples originated in the United States, Italy and Spain.

The germline V gene encodes CDR1 MDHEN and CDR2 SYDVKM. Unmatched junction bases numbered 4, after V lost 6 bases and J lost 2 bases. There are 14 residues in the CDR3. Per the study methods: From reference gene primer amplification, estimates of nucleated cell counts were derived. Measured with immunoSEQ multiplex PCR; TCRdb has only the in-frame clones, and not every one. That table supplies the V and J calls and clone size; D and trimming were determined from the DNA. The sample records roughly 110,000 clones, about 90% being singletons. Material: peripheral blood. The origin of this receptor is a woman between 45 and 65 years old with acute or convalescent COVID-19. J is TRBJ1-2 and V is TRBV28; 9 bases align to TRBD1. The chain's CDR3 is CASRITGGNYGYTF. DNA of the CDR3: TGTGCCAGCAGAATCACAGGGGGCAACTATGGCTACACCTTC.